This T cell receptor (beta chain) was observed in a study of blood T cells in healthy people across ages. Study conclusions and caveats: Naive T cell percentage showed a strong correlation with the diversity of TCR beta. Naive CD4+ cell counts and diversity both ran higher in long-lived than in aged donors.

A second PCR, run for roughly 7 to 12 cycles, used a sample-barcoded 5' primer plus a J-beta primer mix. TCRdb itself ran the 5' RACE reads through MiXCR, one entry per CDR3 protein. The profile covers about 690,000 distinct CDR3 sequences, with roughly 41% appearing a single time and approximately 29% taken by the ten largest. Total RNA, at least 5 micrograms per sample, was extracted from PBMCs. This clonotype was seen many times. The antigen is not known. Material: blood. The TCR sequence derives from a man of 80 years or more in good health.

The chain's CDR3 is CASSEDRREEKLFF. In nucleotides, the CDR3 is TGTGCCAGCAGTGAAGACAGGAGAGAGGAAAAACTGTTTTTT. The chain is built from TRBV25-1 and TRBJ1-4, with a possible D match to TRBD1 (6 bases). Between the trimmed V and J ends, which lost 2 bases and 8 bases, there was a span of 12 bases. Germline CDR1 is MGHDK and CDR2 is SYGVNS. CDR3 size: 14 residues.